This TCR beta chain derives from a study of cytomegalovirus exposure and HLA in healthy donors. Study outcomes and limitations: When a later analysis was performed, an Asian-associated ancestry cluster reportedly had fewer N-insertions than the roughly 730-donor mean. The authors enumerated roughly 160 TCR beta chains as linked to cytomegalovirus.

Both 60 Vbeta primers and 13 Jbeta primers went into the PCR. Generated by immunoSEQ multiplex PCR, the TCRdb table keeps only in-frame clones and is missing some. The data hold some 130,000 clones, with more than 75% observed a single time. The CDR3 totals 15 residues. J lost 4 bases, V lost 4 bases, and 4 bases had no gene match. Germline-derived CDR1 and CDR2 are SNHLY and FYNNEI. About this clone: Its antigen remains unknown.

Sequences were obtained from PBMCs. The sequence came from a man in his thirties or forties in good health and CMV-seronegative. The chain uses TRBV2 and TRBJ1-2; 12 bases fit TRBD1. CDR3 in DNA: TGTGCCAGCAGTGCAGGGACAGGGGGCGTCTATGGCTACACCTTC. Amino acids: CASSAGTGGVYGYTF.